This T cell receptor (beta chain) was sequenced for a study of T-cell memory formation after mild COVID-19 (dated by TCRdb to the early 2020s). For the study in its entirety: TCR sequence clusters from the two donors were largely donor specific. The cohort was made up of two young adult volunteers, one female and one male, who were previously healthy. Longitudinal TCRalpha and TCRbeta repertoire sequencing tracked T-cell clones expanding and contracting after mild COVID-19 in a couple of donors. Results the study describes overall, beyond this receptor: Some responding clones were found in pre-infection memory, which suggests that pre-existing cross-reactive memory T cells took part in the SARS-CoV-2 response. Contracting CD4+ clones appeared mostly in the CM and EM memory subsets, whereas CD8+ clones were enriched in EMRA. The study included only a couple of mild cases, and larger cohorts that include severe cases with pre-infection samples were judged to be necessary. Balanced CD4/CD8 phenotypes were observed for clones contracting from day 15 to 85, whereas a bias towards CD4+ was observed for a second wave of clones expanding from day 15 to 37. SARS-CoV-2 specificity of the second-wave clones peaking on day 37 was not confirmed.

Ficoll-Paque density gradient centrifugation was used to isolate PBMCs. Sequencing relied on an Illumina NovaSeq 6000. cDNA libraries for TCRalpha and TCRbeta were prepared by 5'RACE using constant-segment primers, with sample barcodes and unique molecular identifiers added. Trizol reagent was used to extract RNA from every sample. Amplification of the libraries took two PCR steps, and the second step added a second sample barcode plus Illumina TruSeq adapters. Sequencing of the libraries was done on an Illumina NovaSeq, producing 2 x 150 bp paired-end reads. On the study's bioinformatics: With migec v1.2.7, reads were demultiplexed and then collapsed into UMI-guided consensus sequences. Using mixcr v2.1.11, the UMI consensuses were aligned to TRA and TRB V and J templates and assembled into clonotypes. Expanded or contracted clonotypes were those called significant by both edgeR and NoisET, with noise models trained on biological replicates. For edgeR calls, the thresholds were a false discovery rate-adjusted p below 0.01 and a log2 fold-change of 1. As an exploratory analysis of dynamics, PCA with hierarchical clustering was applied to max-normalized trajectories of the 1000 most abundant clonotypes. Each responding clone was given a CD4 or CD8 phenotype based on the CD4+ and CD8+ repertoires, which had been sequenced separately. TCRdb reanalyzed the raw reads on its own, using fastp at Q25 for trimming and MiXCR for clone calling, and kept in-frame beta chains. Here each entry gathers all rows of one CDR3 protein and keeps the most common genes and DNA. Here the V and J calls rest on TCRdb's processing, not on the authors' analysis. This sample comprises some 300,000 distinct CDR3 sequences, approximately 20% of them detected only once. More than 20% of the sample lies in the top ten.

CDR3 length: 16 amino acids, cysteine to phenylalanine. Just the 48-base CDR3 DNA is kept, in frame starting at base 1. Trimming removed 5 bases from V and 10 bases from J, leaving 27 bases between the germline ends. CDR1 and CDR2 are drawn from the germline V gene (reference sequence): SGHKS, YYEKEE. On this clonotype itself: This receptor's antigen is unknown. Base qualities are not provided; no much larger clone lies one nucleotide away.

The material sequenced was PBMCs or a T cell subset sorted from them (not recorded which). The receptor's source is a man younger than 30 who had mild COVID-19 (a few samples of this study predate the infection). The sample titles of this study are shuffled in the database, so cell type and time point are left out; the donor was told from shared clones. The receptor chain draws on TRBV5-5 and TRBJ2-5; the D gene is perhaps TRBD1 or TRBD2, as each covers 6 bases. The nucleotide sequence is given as TGTGCCAGCAGTTCGGACATACAGGGACTTCGTCGGGGCCAGTACTTC. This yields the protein CASSSDIQGLRRGQYF.